These 22 T cell receptor beta chains were sequenced from one sample in a study of shared clonotypes between healthy human individuals. Data came from immunoSEQ multiplex PCR; TCRdb stores just in-frame clones and leaves some out. Of over a million clones listed, about 84% are singletons. The source material was memory CD4+ T cells from PBMCs. Subset specified: CD45RA-negative fraction. Receptors were obtained from a man aged 18 to 29 in good health. Some clones in this sample may be carry-over from other donors' samples.

This sequence joins TRBV5-1 and TRBJ2-1; D unclear. V dropped 6 bases and J dropped 0 bases, with 13 bases sitting between them. This CDR3 contains 15 residues. Germline V gives CDR1 SGHRS, CDR2 YFSETQ. The CDR3 region has the DNA TGCGCCAGCACCATCGGCGTTAGCTCCTACAATGAGCAGTTCTTC. Translation gives CASTIGVSSYNEQFF.

The CDR3 region has the DNA TGTGCCATCTATCCAGGGGCGAACACAGACTATGGCTACACCTTC. Residues: CAIYPGANTDYGYTF. The gene calls are TRBV10-3 and TRBJ1-2; weak D call: TRBD1 (6 bases). The CDR3 consists of 15 residues. CDR1 is ENHRY and CDR2 is SYGVKD in the germline V gene. Trimming cost V 8 bases and J 3 bases, with 19 bases left between them.

V is TRBV5-1 and J is TRBJ2-5; the D gene is possibly TRBD1 (5 bases). Trimming removed 7 bases at V and 5 bases at J, with 15 bases between. CDR1 is SGHRS and CDR2 is YFSETQ in the germline V gene. The CDR3 extends over 13 amino acids. In DNA, the CDR3 is TGCGCCAGCTCAGGGTCACAGAGGGAGACCCAGTACTTC. Its translation: CASSGSQRETQYF.

About this clone: One base away lies a much larger clone, so this may be a sequencing read error. The CDR3 sequence: CASSIRDRVHEQYF. In DNA, the CDR3 is TGTGCCAGCAGCATCCGGGACAGGGTCCACGAGCAGTACTTC. The V and J genes are TRBV7-8 and TRBJ2-5; TRBD1 agrees at 9 bases. The DNA end is more similar to TRBJ2-7, so the J call may be wrong. The CDR3 has 14 residues. The V gene's germline CDR1 is SGHVS and CDR2 FQNEAQ.

The chain employs TRBV6-6 and TRBJ1-2; D uncertain. Per germline, CDR1 MNHNY and CDR2 SVGAGI (reference sequence). There are 15 residues in the CDR3. Between the trimmed V and J ends, which lost 0 bases and 7 bases, there was a span of 15 bases. CDR3: CASSYSKSGRSGYTF. The CDR3 DNA is TGTGCCAGCAGTTACTCGAAATCTGGGAGATCTGGCTACACCTTC.

This clone turned up a few times. In the same sample, other DNA sequences code for this CDR3. The gene calls are TRBV7-2 and TRBJ1-1; D remains ambiguous. The V end lost 2 bases, the J end lost 1 base, and 5 bases lay between the germline ends. The CDR3 has 13 residues. Germline-derived CDR1 and CDR2 are SGHTA and FQGNSA. CDR3 region: CASSLRGNTEAFF. CDR3 DNA: TGTGCCAGCAGCTTACGAGGGAACACTGAAGCTTTCTTT.

The chain joins TRBV5-1 to TRBJ2-5; 8 positions agree with TRBD1. Trimming removed 3 bases from V and 4 bases from J; junction bases left unmatched: 5. Germline V gives CDR1 SGHRS, CDR2 YFSETQ. The CDR3 is 14 amino acids. The CDR3 nucleotides are TGCGCCAGCAGCTATGACAGGGGCGGAGAGACCCAGTACTTC. Its translation is CASSYDRGGETQYF.

The CDR3 DNA sequence: TGTGCCAGCAGTTTATCAGGGTACGACTACGAGCAGTACTTC. Encoded protein: CASSLSGYDYEQYF. The chain recombines TRBV27 with TRBJ2-7, with D unclear. The V and J ends lost 0 bases and 3 bases respectively, with 9 bases between them. The CDR3 length is 14 residues. Germline lookup yields CDR1 MNHEY and CDR2 SMNVEV (reference sequence).

This clone was seen more than once but under ten times. The chain combines TRBV5-1 with TRBJ2-2; 9 nucleotides agree with TRBD2. The CDR3 has 16 residues. The trim removed 4 bases at V and 5 bases at J, leaving 9 bases unmatched. Looked up from germline, CDR1 is SGHRS and CDR2 is YFSETQ. CDR3 region: CASSEQGLALTGELFF. The CDR3 bases are TGCGCCAGCAGCGAGCAGGGACTAGCACTTACCGGGGAGCTGTTTTTT.

The V call is TRBV2, the J call TRBJ2-2; TRBD2 is a possible D gene (6 bases). Germline V lookup: CDR1 SNHLY, CDR2 FYNNEI. The V end lost 5 bases, the J end lost 5 bases, and 15 bases lay between the germline ends. This CDR3 region has 15 residues. The DNA of the CDR3 is TGTGCCAGCAGTATGGAGGGAGGCGGGACCGGGGAGCTGTTTTTT. Encoded protein: CASSMEGGGTGELFF.

The chain combines TRBV7-2 with TRBJ2-1; D could derive from TRBD1 or TRBD2 (5 bases each). The germline gives CDR1 SGHTA, CDR2 FQGNSA. Trimming removed 3 bases from V and 10 bases from J, with 13 bases in between. This CDR3 is 13 amino acids long. CDR3 bases: TGTGCCAGCAGCTTTGAGGGGACGGGCGAGCAGTTCTTC. Its translation: CASSFEGTGEQFF.

V and J are TRBV7-7 and TRBJ2-3; 9 bases map to TRBD2. CDR1 and CDR2 from the germline V gene are SSHAT and FNYEAQ (reference sequence). V lost 5 bases and J lost 2; bases outside the gene matches: 11. CDR3 length: 17 amino acids. In nucleotides, the CDR3 is TGTGCCAGCAGCGTAAGCCCTAAGCGGGAGGACACAGATACGCAGTATTTT. It yields the protein CASSVSPKREDTDTQYF.

This chain connects TRBV28 to TRBJ1-4; the D is unclear. Trimming pared 5 bases from V and 0 bases from J, leaving 13 bases between. Germline V gene data show CDR1 as MDHEN and CDR2 as SYDVKM. The CDR3 contains 16 residues. The CDR3 here is CASSGNSFATNEKLFF. The CDR3 nucleotides are TGTGCCAGCAGTGGGAACTCCTTTGCAACTAATGAAAAACTGTTTTTT. The variable domain in full, with the rest retrieved from reference TRBV28 and TRBJ1-4, is DVKVTQSSRYLVKRTGEKVFLECVQDMDHENMFWYRQDPGLGLRLIYFSYDVKMKEKGDIPEGYSVSREKKERFSLILESASTNQTSMYLCASSGNSFATNEKLFFGSGTQLSVL.

The chain employs TRBV19 and TRBJ2-2; tentatively, D is TRBD2 (6 bases). Trimming stripped 1 base from V and 6 bases from J, with 15 bases between. CDR1 is LNHDA and CDR2 is SQIVND in the germline V gene (reference sequence). The CDR3 contains 16 residues. CDR3: CASSIARGRPPGELFF. As DNA, the CDR3 is TGTGCCAGTAGTATAGCGCGGGGAAGGCCCCCCGGGGAGCTGTTTTTT. The whole variable domain, filled in from reference TRBV19 and TRBJ2-2, reads DGGITQSPKYLFRKEGQNVTLSCEQNLNHDAMYWYRQDPGQGLRLIYYSQIVNDFQKGDIAEGYSVSREKKESFPLTVTSAQKNPTAFYLCASSIARGRPPGELFFGEGSRLTVL.

The CDR3 DNA follows: TGCAGCGTTGAATGTGAGACTAGCGGCTCCTACGAGCAGTACTTC. This codes for CSVECETSGSYEQYF. J is TRBJ2-7 and V is TRBV29-1, with 9 nucleotides matching TRBD2. The J segment lost 0 bases and the V segment lost 2 bases, leaving 5 bases of the junction unmatched. CDR1 SQVTM and CDR2 ANQGSEA come from the germline V gene. CDR3 size: 15 residues.

The chain uses TRBV5-1 and TRBJ2-1; 7 bases align to TRBD2. V lost 0 bases, J lost 4 bases, and 7 bases stayed unmatched. Germline CDR1 SGHRS, CDR2 YFSETQ. The CDR3 covers 16 residues. The CDR3 DNA reads as TGCGCCAGCAGCTTGGCGGGCGGGAGTCTGTACAATGAGCAGTTCTTC. It translates to CASSLAGGSLYNEQFF.

CDR3 amino acids: CASSLGRTPISTDTQYF. In DNA form, the CDR3 reads TGTGCCAGCAGCTTAGGACGTACACCAATTAGCACAGATACGCAGTATTTT. The chain uses TRBV7-9 and TRBJ2-3; D gene uncertain. The germline gives CDR1 SEHNR, CDR2 FQNEAQ (reference sequence). V lost 1 base and J 0 bases, leaving 14 bases between the germline ends. The CDR3 is 17 amino acids.

This chain joins TRBV5-5 and TRBJ2-1; D perhaps matches TRBD1 (5 bases). V lost 1 base, J lost 0 bases, and 14 bases lay in between. This CDR3 spans 17 amino acids. The germline CDR1 and CDR2 sequences are SGHKS and YYEKEE (reference sequence). CDR3 sequence reads: CASSLIRLRGSYNEQFF. CDR3 bases: TGTGCCAGCAGCTTGATTCGATTAAGGGGCTCCTACAATGAGCAGTTCTTC.

The gene calls are TRBV7-8 and TRBJ1-3, with a weak D call TRBD1 (6 bases). The germline V and J ends were trimmed by 3 bases and 1 base, with 16 bases remaining between them. CDR1 and CDR2 from the germline V gene are SGHVS and FQNEAQ. The CDR3 totals 17 residues. The CDR3 DNA reads TGTGCCAGCAGCTTTACCGGGACACCAAAGTCTGGAAACACCATATATTTT. As protein: CASSFTGTPKSGNTIYF.

Concerning this clone itself: This likely reflects a read error, since a far larger clone is one base away. The V call is TRBV7-9, the J call TRBJ2-5, with no clear D. Germline-derived CDR1 and CDR2 are SEHNR and FQNEAQ (reference sequence). The CDR3 extends over 13 amino acids. With 1 base removed from V and 2 bases from J, the gap between germline ends came to 5 bases. Here the CDR3 reads CASSLDSQETQYF. CDR3 nucleotides: TGTGCCAGCAGCTTAGACAGTCAAGAGACCCAGTACTTC.

This CDR3 reads CATSRGSDFPYNEQFF. Here the CDR3 DNA reads TGTGCCACCAGCAGAGGAAGCGACTTTCCCTACAATGAGCAGTTCTTC. This chain joins TRBV15 and TRBJ2-1; D uncertain. V was clipped by 1 base and J by 2 bases, with 12 bases between them. The CDR3 has 16 residues. Germline CDR1 and CDR2: LNHNV and YYDKDF (reference sequence).

The J gene is TRBJ1-3, the V gene TRBV27; the D is unclear. This CDR3 has 14 residues. Trimming pared 10 bases from V and 1 base from J, leaving 14 bases between. The germline V gene has CDR1 MNHEY and CDR2 SMNVEV (reference sequence). The CDR3 DNA is TGTGCCAACCTAGAGGGCAGGTCTGGAAACACCATATATTTT. Protein: CANLEGRSGNTIYF.